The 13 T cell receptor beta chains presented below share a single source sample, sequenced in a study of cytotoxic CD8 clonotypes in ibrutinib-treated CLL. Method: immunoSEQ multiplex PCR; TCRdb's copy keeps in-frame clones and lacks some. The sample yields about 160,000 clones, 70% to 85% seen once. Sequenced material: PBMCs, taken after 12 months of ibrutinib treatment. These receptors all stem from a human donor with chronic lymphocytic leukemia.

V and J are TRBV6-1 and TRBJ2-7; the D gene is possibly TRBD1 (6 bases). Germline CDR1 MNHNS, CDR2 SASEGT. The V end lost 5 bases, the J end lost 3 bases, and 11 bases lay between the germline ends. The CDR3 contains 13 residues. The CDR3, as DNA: TGTGCCAGCAGTCAACAGGGCTTCTACGAGCAGTACTTC. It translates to CASSQQGFYEQYF.

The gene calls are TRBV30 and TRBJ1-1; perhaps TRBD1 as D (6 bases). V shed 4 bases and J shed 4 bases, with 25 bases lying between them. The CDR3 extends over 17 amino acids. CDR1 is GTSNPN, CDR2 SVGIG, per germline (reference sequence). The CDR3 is CAWTNSTGPFVSTEAFF. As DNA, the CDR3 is TGTGCCTGGACTAACTCGACAGGACCTTTCGTGAGCACTGAAGCTTTCTTT.

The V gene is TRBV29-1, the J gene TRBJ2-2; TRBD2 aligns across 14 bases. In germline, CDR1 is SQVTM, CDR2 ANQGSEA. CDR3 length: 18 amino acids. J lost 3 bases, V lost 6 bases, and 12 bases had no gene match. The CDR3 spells CSVVLGTSGSADTGELFF. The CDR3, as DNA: TGCAGCGTCGTTCTCGGGACTAGCGGGAGCGCGGACACCGGGGAGCTGTTTTTT.

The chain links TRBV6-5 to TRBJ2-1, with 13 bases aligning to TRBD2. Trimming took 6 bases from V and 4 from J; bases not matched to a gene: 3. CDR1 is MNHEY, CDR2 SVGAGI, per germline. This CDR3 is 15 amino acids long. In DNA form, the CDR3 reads TGTGCCAGCAGCCAGACTAGCGGGAGGTACAATGAGCAGTTCTTC. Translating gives CASSQTSGRYNEQFF.

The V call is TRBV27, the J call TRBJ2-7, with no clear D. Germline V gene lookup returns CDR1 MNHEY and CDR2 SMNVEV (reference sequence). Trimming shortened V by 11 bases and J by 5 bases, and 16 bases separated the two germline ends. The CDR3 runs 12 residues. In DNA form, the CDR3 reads TGTGCCTCAGCCCGGGTTCAGAACGAGCAGTACTTC. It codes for CASARVQNEQYF.

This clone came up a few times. In DNA form, the CDR3 reads TGTGCCAGCCTGACACCGAATAACCGATTGAGCTACACCTTC. It codes for CASLTPNNRLSYTF. The chain has TRBV28 and TRBJ1-2; D gene unclear. Germline V gene data show CDR1 as MDHEN and CDR2 as SYDVKM. The CDR3 is 14 residues long. V was trimmed by 8 bases and J by 9 bases, leaving 22 bases between them.

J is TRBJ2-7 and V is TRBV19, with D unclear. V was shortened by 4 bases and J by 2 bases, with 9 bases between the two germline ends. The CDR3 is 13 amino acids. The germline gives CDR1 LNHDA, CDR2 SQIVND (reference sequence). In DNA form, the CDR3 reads TGTGCCAGTAGTACCCCCCCCACCTACGAGCAGTACTTC. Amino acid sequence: CASSTPPTYEQYF.

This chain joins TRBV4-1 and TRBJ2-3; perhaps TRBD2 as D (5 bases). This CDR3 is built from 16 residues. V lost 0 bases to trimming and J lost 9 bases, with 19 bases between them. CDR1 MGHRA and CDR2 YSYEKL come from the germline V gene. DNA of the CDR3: TGCGCCAGCAGCCAAGATGCCCGGACTGCTCAGGACACGCAGTATTTT. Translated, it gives CASSQDARTAQDTQYF.

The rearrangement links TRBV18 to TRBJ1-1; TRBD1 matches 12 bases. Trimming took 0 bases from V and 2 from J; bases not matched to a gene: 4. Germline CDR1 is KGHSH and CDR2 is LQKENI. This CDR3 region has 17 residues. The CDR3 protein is CASSPPGQGAINTEAFF. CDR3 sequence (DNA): TGTGCCAGCTCACCACCGGGACAGGGGGCGATTAACACTGAAGCTTTCTTT.

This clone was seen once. The CDR3 region is CALGQGAFGGYTF. The CDR3 DNA follows: TGTGCCTTAGGACAGGGGGCTTTTGGGGGCTACACCTTC. The chain recombines TRBV10-3 with TRBJ1-2, with 11 positions matching TRBD1. This CDR3 spans 13 amino acids. V gave up 11 bases and J gave up 8 bases; unmatched junction bases: 10. CDR1 ENHRY and CDR2 SYGVKD come from the germline V gene.

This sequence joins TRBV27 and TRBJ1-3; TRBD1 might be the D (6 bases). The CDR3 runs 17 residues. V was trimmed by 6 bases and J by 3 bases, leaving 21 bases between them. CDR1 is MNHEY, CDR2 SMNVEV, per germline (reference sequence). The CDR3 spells CASRDSRGGLVGNTIYF. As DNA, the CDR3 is TGTGCCAGCAGAGATTCGCGGGGGGGGCTGGTTGGAAACACCATATATTTT.

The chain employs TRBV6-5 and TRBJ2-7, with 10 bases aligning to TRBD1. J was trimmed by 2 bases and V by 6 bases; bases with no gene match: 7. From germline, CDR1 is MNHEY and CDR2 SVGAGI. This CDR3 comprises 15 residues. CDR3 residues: CASRPDRGAPYEQYF. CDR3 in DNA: TGTGCCAGCAGACCGGACAGGGGGGCCCCCTACGAGCAGTACTTC.

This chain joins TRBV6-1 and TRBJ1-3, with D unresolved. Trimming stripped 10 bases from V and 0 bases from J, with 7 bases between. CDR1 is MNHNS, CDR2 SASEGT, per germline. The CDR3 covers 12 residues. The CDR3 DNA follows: TGTGCCACTGGCAACTCTGGAAACACCATATATTTT. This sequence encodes CATGNSGNTIYF.